This T cell receptor beta chain was documented in a study of shared clonotypes between healthy human individuals. Study results and caveats: Large depth notwithstanding, sorted-subset sequencing proved incomplete by rarefaction. Compared with clonotypes that all four donors shared, non-shared clonotypes had lower generation probabilities. Naive CD4 clonotypes were shared across several donors at 4% to 5%.

This CDR3 has 14 residues. The V end was cut by 5 bases, the J end by 1 base, with 11 bases between. The germline V gene has CDR1 SGHNT and CDR2 YYREEE (reference sequence). In its sample, this clone was seen once. The antigen is undetermined. Assay: immunoSEQ multiplex PCR; the TCRdb copy retains only in-frame clones and omits some. The profile shows around 1.5 million clones, 95% to 99% of them singletons. Each of the donors was a healthy adult who was HIV-negative and had not had a recent acute infection or vaccination. The V gene is TRBV5-4, the J gene TRBJ2-3; TRBD2 is a possible D gene (5 bases). The material sequenced was naive CD4+ T cells sorted from blood. As to subset: CD45RA+ positively selected. This clonotype was sampled from a man aged 25-40 years in good health. CDR3 DNA: TGTGCCAGCAGGAATAGCGTACGCACAGATACGCAGTATTTT. Translation: CASRNSVRTDTQYF.